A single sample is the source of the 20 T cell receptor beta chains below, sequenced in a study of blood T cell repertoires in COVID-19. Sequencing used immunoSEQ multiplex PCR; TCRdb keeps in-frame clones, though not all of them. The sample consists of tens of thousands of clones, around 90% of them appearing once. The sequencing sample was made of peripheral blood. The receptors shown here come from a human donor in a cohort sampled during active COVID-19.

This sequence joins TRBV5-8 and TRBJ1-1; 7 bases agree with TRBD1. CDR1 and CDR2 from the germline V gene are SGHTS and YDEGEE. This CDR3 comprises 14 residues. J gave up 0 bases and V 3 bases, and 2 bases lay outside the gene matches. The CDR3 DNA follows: TGTGCCAGCAGCTATGGGACAGTGAACACTGAAGCTTTCTTT. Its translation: CASSYGTVNTEAFF.

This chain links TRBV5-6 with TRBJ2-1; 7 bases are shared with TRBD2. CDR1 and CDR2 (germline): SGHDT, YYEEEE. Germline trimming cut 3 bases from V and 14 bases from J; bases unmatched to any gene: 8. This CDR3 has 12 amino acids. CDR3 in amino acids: CASSWEGRDEFF. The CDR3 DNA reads TGTGCCAGCAGCTGGGAGGGCAGGGATGAGTTCTTC.

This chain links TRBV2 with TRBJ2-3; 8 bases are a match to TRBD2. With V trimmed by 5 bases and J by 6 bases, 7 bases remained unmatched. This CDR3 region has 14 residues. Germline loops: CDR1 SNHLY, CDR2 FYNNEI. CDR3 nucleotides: TGTGCCAGCAGTCCTGGACTAGCACGCGATACGCAGTATTTT. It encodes CASSPGLARDTQYF.

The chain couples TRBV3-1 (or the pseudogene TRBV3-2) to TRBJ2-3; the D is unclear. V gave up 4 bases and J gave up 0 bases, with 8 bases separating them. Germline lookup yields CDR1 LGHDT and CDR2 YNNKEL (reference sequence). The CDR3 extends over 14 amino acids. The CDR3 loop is CASSPLPSTDTQYF. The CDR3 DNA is TGTGCCAGCAGCCCCCTCCCTAGCACAGATACGCAGTATTTT.

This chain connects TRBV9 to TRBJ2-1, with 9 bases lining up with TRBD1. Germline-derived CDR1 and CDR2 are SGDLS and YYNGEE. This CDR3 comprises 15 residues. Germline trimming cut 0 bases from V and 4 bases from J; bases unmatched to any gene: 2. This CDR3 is CASSVVGQGYNEQFF. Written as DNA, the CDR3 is TGTGCCAGCAGCGTAGTAGGACAGGGGTACAATGAGCAGTTCTTC.

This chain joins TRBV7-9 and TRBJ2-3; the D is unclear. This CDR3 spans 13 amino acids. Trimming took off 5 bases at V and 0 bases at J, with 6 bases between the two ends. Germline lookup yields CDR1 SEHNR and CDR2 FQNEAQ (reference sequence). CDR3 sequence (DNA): TGTGCCAGCAGCGGCCCTAGCACAGATACGCAGTATTTT. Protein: CASSGPSTDTQYF.

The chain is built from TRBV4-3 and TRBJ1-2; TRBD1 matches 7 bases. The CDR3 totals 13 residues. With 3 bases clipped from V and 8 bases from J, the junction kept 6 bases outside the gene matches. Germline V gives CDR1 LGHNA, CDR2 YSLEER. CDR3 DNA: TGCGCCAGCAGCCAGCGACAGGGTGAAGGCTACACCTTC. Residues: CASSQRQGEGYTF.

As DNA, the CDR3 is TGTGCCAGCAGTTTGGACAAGGACTATGGCTACACCTTC. It specifies CASSLDKDYGYTF. The chain employs TRBV7-2 and TRBJ1-2, with TRBD1 as a possible D gene (5 bases). Germline loops: CDR1 SGHTA, CDR2 FQGNSA. V lost 6 bases, J lost 3 bases, and 11 bases lay in between. The CDR3 is 13 amino acids. The full variable domain, its missing parts supplied by reference TRBV7-2 and TRBJ1-2, is GAGVSQSPSNKVTEKGKDVELRCDPISGHTALYWYRQSLGQGLEFLIYFQGNSAPDKSGLPSDRFSAERTGGSVSTLTIQRTQQEDSAVYLCASSLDKDYGYTFGSGTRLTVV.

CDR3 sequence (DNA): TGTGCCAGCAGCCTCACAGGGGGGGGCAATCAGCCCCAGCATTTT. Protein: CASSLTGGGNQPQHF. This chain uses TRBV7-9 with TRBJ1-5, with TRBD1 identical over 8 bases. The CDR3 is 15 residues long. V was pared by 5 bases and J by 2 bases, with 5 bases of the junction left unmatched. CDR1 is SEHNR, CDR2 FQNEAQ, per germline (reference sequence). Complete variable domain (other parts from reference TRBV7-9 and TRBJ1-5): DTGVSQNPRHKITKRGQNVTFRCDPISEHNRLYWYRQTLGQGPEFLTYFQNEAQLEKSRLLSDRFSAERPKGSFSTLEIQRTEQGDSAMYLCASSLTGGGNQPQHFGDGTRLSIL.

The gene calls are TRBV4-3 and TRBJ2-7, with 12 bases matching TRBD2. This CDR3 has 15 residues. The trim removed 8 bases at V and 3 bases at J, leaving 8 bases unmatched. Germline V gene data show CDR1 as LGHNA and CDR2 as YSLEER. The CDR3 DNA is TGCGCCAGCGCCCGGAGACTAGCGGGGGACTACGAGCAGTACTTC. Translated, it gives CASARRLAGDYEQYF.

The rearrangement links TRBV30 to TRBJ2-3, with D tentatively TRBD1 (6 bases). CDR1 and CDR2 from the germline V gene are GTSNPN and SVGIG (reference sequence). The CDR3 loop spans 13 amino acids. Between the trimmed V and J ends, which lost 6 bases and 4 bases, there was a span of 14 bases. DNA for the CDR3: TGTGCCTGCTACAGGGTCGGGGCAGATACGCAGTATTTT. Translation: CACYRVGADTQYF. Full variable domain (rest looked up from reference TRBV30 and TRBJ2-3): SQTIHQWPATLVQPVGSPLSLECTVEGTSNPNLYWYRQAAGRGLQLLFYSVGIGQISSEVPQNLSASRPQDRQFILSSKKLLLSDSGFYLCACYRVGADTQYFGPGTRLTVL.

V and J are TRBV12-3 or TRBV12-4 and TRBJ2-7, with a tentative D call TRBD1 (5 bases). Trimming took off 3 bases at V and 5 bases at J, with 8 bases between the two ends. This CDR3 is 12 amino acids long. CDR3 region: CASSFSGNEQYF. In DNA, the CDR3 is TGTGCCAGCAGTTTTTCAGGGAACGAGCAGTACTTC.

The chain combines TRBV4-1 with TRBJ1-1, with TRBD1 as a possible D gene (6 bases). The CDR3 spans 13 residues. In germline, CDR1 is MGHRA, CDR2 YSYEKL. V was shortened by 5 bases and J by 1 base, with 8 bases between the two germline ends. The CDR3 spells CASSRQENTEAFF. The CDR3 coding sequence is TGCGCCAGCAGCAGACAGGAGAACACTGAAGCTTTCTTT.

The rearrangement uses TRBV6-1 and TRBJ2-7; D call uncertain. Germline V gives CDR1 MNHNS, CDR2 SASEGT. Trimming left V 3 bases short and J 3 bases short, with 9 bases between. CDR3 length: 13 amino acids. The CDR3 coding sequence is TGTGCCAGCAGTGAGGGCAGGCTCTACGAGCAGTACTTC. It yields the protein CASSEGRLYEQYF.

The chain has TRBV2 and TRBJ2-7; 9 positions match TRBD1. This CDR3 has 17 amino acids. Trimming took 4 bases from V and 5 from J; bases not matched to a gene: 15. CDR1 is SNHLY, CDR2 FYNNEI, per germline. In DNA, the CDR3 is TGTGCCAGCAGTGGGGAGGTAGGGACAGGGAGCTGGCACGAGCAGTACTTC. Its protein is CASSGEVGTGSWHEQYF.

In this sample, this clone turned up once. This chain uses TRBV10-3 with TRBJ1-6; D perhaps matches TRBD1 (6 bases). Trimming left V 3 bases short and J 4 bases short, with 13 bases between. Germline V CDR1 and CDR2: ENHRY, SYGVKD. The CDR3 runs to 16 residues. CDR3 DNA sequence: TGTGCCATCAGTGAAGGGGGAATCCTATATAATTCACCCCTCCACTTT. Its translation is CAISEGGILYNSPLHF.

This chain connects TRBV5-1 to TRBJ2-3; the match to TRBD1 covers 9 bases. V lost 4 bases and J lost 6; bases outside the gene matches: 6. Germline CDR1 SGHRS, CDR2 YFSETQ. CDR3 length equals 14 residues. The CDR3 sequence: CASSHTGGEDTQYF. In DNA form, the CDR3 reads TGCGCCAGCAGCCACACAGGGGGCGAGGATACGCAGTATTTT.

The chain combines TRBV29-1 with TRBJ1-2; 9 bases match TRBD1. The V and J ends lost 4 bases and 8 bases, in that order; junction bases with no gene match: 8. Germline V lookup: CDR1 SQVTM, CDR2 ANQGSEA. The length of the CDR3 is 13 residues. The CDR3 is CSVVGTGWQGYTF. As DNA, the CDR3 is TGCAGCGTTGTCGGGACAGGGTGGCAGGGCTACACCTTC.

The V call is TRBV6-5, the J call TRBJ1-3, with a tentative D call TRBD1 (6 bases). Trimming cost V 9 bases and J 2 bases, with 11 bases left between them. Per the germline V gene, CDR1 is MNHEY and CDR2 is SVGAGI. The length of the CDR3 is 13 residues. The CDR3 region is CASHRVTGNTIYF. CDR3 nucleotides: TGTGCCAGTCACAGGGTAACTGGAAACACCATATATTTT.

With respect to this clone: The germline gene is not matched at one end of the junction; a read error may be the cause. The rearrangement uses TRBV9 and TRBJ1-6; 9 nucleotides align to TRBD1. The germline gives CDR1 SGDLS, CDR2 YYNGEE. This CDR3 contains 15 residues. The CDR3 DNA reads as TGTGTCAGCAGCCCAAGGGACAGGGAGAATTCACCCCTCCACTTT. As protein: CVSSPRDRENSPLHF.